These T cell receptor beta chains were read from a single sample in a study of human T cells and chemical hapten exposure. TCRdb ran MiXCR on the RACE reads and lists one entry per CDR3 protein. The table records tens of thousands of distinct CDR3 sequences, 9.4% of them present only once. Sample: whole blood, taken in connection with sensitization to the hapten diphenylcyclopropenone (DPC). These receptors all come from a woman aged 35 to 49 with alopecia areata. Some clones in this sample may be carry-over from other donors' samples. The CDR3 runs from the conserved cysteine through the conserved F or W. A D gene is named only where the DNA matches it firmly. The size entry is marked missing in some rows and otherwise reads once, few, many or a size class.

- | TRBJ1-6 | - | TRBV12-3/TRBV12-4 | CASSFGGIGSPLHF | TGTGCCAGCAGTTTTGGGGGGATCGGATCACCCCTCCACTTT
- | TRBJ2-1 | - | TRBV9 | CASSRDNEQFF | TGTGCCAGCAGCCGAGACAATGAGCAGTTCTTC
medium-sized | TRBJ1-1 | - | TRBV29-1 | CSARQGLNTEAFF | TGCAGCGCTCGGCAGGGATTGAACACTGAAGCTTTCTTT
many | TRBJ2-7 | - | TRBV5-1 | CASSSGGASYEQYF | TGCGCCAGCAGCTCCGGCGGGGCCTCCTACGAGCAGTACTTC
medium-sized | TRBJ2-2 | TRBD2 | TRBV7-8 | CASSPRRTSGNTGELFF | TGTGCCAGCAGCCCGAGGAGGACTAGCGGGAACACCGGGGAGCTGTTTTTT
- | TRBJ1-1 | - | TRBV12-3/TRBV12-4 | CASSFTEAFF | TGTGCCAGCAGTTTCACTGAAGCTTTCTTT
many | TRBJ1-1 | - | TRBV5-1 | CASSLAGGGEAFF | TGCGCCAGCAGCTTGGCGGGCGGGGGAGAAGCTTTCTTT
many | TRBJ1-2 | TRBD1 | TRBV28 | CASSLNQGVYGYTF | TGTGCCAGCAGTCTCAACCAGGGGGTCTATGGCTACACCTTC
few | TRBJ2-3 | - | TRBV7-8 | CASSLGGQALQYTQYF | TGTGCCAGCAGCTTAGGGGGTCAAGCGCTCCAGTATACGCAGTATTTT
many | TRBJ1-5 | TRBD1 | TRBV20-1 | CSAPNRGQGQPQHF | TGCAGTGCTCCAAACAGGGGGCAGGGGCAGCCCCAGCATTTT
many | TRBJ1-1 | TRBD1 | TRBV2 | CASSNDPGQGSTEAFF | TGTGCCAGCAGTAACGACCCTGGACAGGGGAGCACTGAAGCTTTCTTT
- | TRBJ1-1 | - | TRBV7-2 | CASSIRQNTEAFF | TGTGCCAGCAGCATAAGACAGAACACTGAAGCTTTCTTT
many | TRBJ2-3 | - | TRBV6-4 | CASSDSTTDTQYF | TGTGCCAGCAGTGACTCGACCACAGATACGCAGTATTTT
- | TRBJ1-4 | - | TRBV28 | CASSSPGGDTNEKLFF | TGTGCCAGCAGTTCCCCCGGGGGCGATACTAATGAAAAACTGTTTTTT
many | TRBJ1-5 | TRBD1 | TRBV15 | CATSSPGQVNQPQHF | TGTGCCACCAGCAGCCCGGGACAGGTCAATCAGCCCCAGCATTTT
- | TRBJ1-4 | - | TRBV29-1 | CSVGQGEAKLFF | TGCAGCGTTGGTCAGGGAGAGGCAAAACTGTTTTTT
many | TRBJ2-2 | - | TRBV5-1 | CASSLANTGELFF | TGCGCCAGCAGCTTGGCTAACACCGGGGAGCTGTTTTTT
many | TRBJ1-1 | - | TRBV27 | CASSLFVDTEAFF | TGTGCCAGCAGTTTATTTGTCGACACTGAAGCTTTCTTT
many | TRBJ2-2 | TRBD1 | TRBV18 | CASSPTGTGELFF | TGTGCCAGCTCACCGACAGGGACCGGGGAGCTGTTTTTT
many | TRBJ2-5 | - | TRBV3-1 | CASSQTHRAGETQYF | TGTGCCAGCAGCCAAACACACCGGGCGGGGGAGACCCAGTACTTC
- | TRBJ2-7 | TRBD1 | TRBV27 | CASSYSRDRGSHEQYF | TGTGCCAGCAGTTATTCTCGGGACAGGGGATCCCACGAGCAGTACTTC
- | TRBJ1-6 | - | TRBV7-8 | CASSLNGDNSPLHF | TGTGCCAGCAGCTTAAATGGGGATAATTCACCCCTCCACTTT
many | TRBJ2-1 | TRBD1 | TRBV12-3/TRBV12-4 | CASSLGQGVIYEQFF | TGTGCCAGCAGTTTAGGACAGGGGGTGATCTATGAGCAGTTCTTC
many | TRBJ2-1 | - | TRBV3-1 | CASSHLRAPNYNEQFF | TGTGCCAGCAGCCACCTTAGGGCCCCGAACTACAATGAGCAGTTCTTC
many | TRBJ1-2 | TRBD1 | TRBV4-1 | CASSQPTGGGYGYTF | TGCGCCAGCAGCCAACCAACAGGGGGCGGCTATGGCTACACCTTC
many | TRBJ2-5 | - | TRBV4-1 | CASSQDVETQYF | TGCGCCAGCAGCCAAGATGTAGAGACCCAGTACTTC
- | TRBJ2-1 | TRBD2 | TRBV7-9 | CASSLVGLAGNNEQFF | TGTGCCAGCAGCTTAGTAGGATTAGCGGGAAACAATGAGCAGTTCTTC
many | TRBJ2-3 | TRBD2 | TRBV2 | CASSEAGAGGTTQYF | TGTGCCAGCAGTGAAGCTGGAGCGGGGGGAACAACGCAGTATTTT
many | TRBJ2-2 | - | TRBV6-2/TRBV6-3 | CASRLRGTGELFF | TGTGCCAGCAGATTAAGGGGGACCGGGGAGCTGTTTTTT
many | TRBJ2-7 | - | TRBV20-1 | CSARDGAGWNEQYF | TGCAGTGCTAGAGATGGGGCAGGGTGGAACGAGCAGTACTTC
many | TRBJ2-5 | TRBD2 | TRBV2 | CASRHTSGAYQETQYF | TGTGCCAGCAGGCACACTAGCGGGGCCTACCAAGAGACCCAGTACTTC